These 11 T cell receptor beta chains originate from one sample sequenced in a study of identical twins. TCRdb reprocessed the 5' RACE reads via MiXCR and lists one record per CDR3 protein. The sample contains roughly 1,500,000 distinct CDR3 sequences, under 35% of which appear only once. Sequenced input: cord blood. The origin of the receptors is a newborn girl in good health.

The table lists this clonotype with a few counts. In nucleotides, the CDR3 is TGTGCCAGCAGTTTAAATAGGGGGGGCCGAGATACGCAGTATTTT. Translation gives CASSLNRGGRDTQYF. The chain combines TRBV12-3 or TRBV12-4 with TRBJ2-3; D is perhaps TRBD2 (7 bases). V was pared by 2 bases and J by 5 bases, with 14 bases between. This CDR3 comprises 15 residues.

In regard to this clonotype: One base away lies a much larger clone, so this may be a sequencing read error. The chain joins TRBV25-1 to TRBJ2-1; D call uncertain. The CDR3 has 15 residues. CDR1 is MGHDK, CDR2 SYGVNS, per germline. CDR3 loop: CTSSGSLSSYNEQFF. The CDR3 nucleotides are TGTACCAGCAGTGGTAGCCTGAGCTCCTACAATGAGCAGTTCTTC.

This clonotype appeared a few times. This chain connects TRBV6-5 to TRBJ2-7; TRBD2 matches at 10 bases. The V segment lost 10 bases and the J segment 0 bases; nucleotides outside the gene matches: 3. This CDR3 has 13 amino acids. Germline loops: CDR1 MNHEY, CDR2 SVGAGI. The CDR3 DNA follows: TGTGCCACCTGGACTAGCGGCTCCTACGAGCAGTACTTC. Its translation: CATWTSGSYEQYF.

The CDR3 protein is CASSLSGNGANVLTF. Here the CDR3 DNA reads TGTGCCAGCAGTTTATCAGGGAATGGGGCCAACGTCCTGACTTTC. The chain links TRBV12-3 or TRBV12-4 to TRBJ2-6; D possibly corresponds to TRBD1 (5 bases). V lost 2 bases and J lost 3, with 8 bases in between. This CDR3 region has 15 residues.

This rearrangement joins TRBV12-3 or TRBV12-4 to TRBJ2-1; maybe TRBD1 (6 bases). Trimming removed 5 bases from V and 4 bases from J, with 15 bases in between. The CDR3 is 15 residues long. CDR3 DNA: TGTGCCAGCAGTGCACAAACCGGGACATACAATGAGCAGTTCTTC. Encoded protein: CASSAQTGTYNEQFF.

This chain links TRBV4-1 with TRBJ1-1; TRBD1 is a possible D gene (5 bases). CDR3 size: 14 residues. Germline-derived CDR1 and CDR2 are MGHRA and YSYEKL. V was shortened by 0 bases and J by 6 bases, with 11 bases between the two germline ends. The CDR3 DNA follows: TGCGCCAGCAGCCAAGAATGGGGGTTGGCTGAAGCTTTCTTT. Protein: CASSQEWGLAEAFF.

As DNA, the CDR3 is TGTGCCAGCAGTGAACGACAGGAGTTGGGCGGGGAGCTGTTTTTT. Residues: CASSERQELGGELFF. The genes are TRBV25-1 and TRBJ2-2; maybe TRBD1 (6 bases). The V and J ends lost 2 bases and 7 bases respectively, with 14 bases between them. The CDR3 consists of 15 residues. The germline gives CDR1 MGHDK, CDR2 SYGVNS.

This clonotype was seen at least ten times. The V and J genes are TRBV4-1 and TRBJ2-1; possible D gene TRBD2, 6 bases. The length of the CDR3 is 13 residues. The V gene's germline CDR1 is MGHRA and CDR2 YSYEKL. Trimming cost V 1 base and J 6 bases, with 7 bases left between them. CDR3 sequence reads: CASSQGTTNEQFF. The CDR3 DNA reads as TGCGCCAGCAGCCAAGGGACTACCAATGAGCAGTTCTTC.

This sequence joins TRBV20-1 and TRBJ2-7; no firm D call. Looked up from germline, CDR1 is DFQATT and CDR2 is SNEGSKA (reference sequence). V gave up 5 bases and J gave up 2 bases, with 19 bases separating them. This CDR3 has 15 amino acids. The CDR3 loop is CSASRQIGLPYEQYF. CDR3 coding DNA: TGCAGTGCTTCCCGGCAAATCGGGCTGCCCTACGAGCAGTACTTC.

The chain employs TRBV4-2 and TRBJ1-2, with 7 bases that match TRBD1. Germline CDR1 and CDR2: LGHNA and YNFKEQ. V shed 0 bases and J 3 bases; nucleotides not matched to a gene: 10. This CDR3 is built from 17 residues. The CDR3 region is CASSQDSTRQGDYGYTF. CDR3 nucleotides: TGTGCCAGCAGCCAAGATAGTACAAGACAGGGAGACTATGGCTACACCTTC.

This clonotype came up a few times. The chain carries TRBV5-1 and TRBJ1-2; the D gene is possibly TRBD1 (6 bases). Germline V gene sequence: CDR1 SGHRS, CDR2 YFSETQ. This CDR3 is built from 16 residues. The V end was cut by 4 bases, the J end by 2 bases, with 18 bases between. In DNA form, the CDR3 reads TGCGCCAGCAGCCCCAGGGACAAGACATTAAACTATGGCTACACCTTC. Its translation is CASSPRDKTLNYGYTF.